The source of this T cell receptor beta chain is a study of prognosis after radiotherapy for stage I lung cancer. Amplicons of TCR beta CDR3 were generated from genomic DNA by two-round multiplex PCR. Round one of PCR was performed, and it used primers specific to each TRBV and TRBJ gene. TCRdb called the multiplex PCR reads again in MiXCR, with one record for every CDR3 protein. The sample contains about 20,000 distinct CDR3 sequences, about 40% of which appear only once. The table lists this clonotype with many counts. CDR1 is LGHNA and CDR2 is YNFKEQ in the germline V gene. Trimming removed 1 base at V and 2 bases at J, with 9 bases between. This CDR3 has 15 residues.

The sample was PBMCs, taken before or after stereotactic body radiation therapy (not recorded which). The receptor comes from a donor aged 50 or older with non-small cell lung cancer. The chain is built from TRBV4-2 and TRBJ1-5; D perhaps matches TRBD1 (6 bases). DNA of the CDR3: TGTGCCAGCAGCCAAGGAAGGGGGGGCAATCAGCCCCAGCATTTT. Protein product: CASSQGRGGNQPQHF.